The entry below gives a single T cell receptor beta chain sequence along with its context. Its specificity is unknown. Healthy donors had no documented immune events, such as infections, while sampled. This entry comes from a study of identifying expanded T cells in peripheral blood. The CDR3 loop spans 14 amino acids. Deletions cut 6 bases from V and 7 bases from J, with 15 bases between. From germline, CDR1 is MNHNS and CDR2 SASEGT. Sequencing used immunoSEQ multiplex PCR; TCRdb keeps in-frame clones, though not all of them. The table lists around 100,000 clones, approximately 88% of them singletons. General study results and limits: Clone count variance between approximately 2-week samples rose with total template count. Over around two and four weeks, about 16 and 19 clones changed, versus around 1.2 between replicates.

Sequenced sample: blood. The genes are TRBV6-1 and TRBJ1-4, with D possibly matching TRBD1 (5 bases). The sequence was obtained from a person between 18 and 70 years old in good health. This chain's CDR3 is CASSGGSRSEKLFF. DNA of the CDR3: TGTGCCAGCAGCGGGGGGTCTAGGAGTGAAAAACTGTTTTTT.